Listed below are T cell receptor beta chains from one sample, sequenced in a study of beta chain features in type 1 diabetes. The method was immunoSEQ multiplex PCR; TCRdb's version includes in-frame clones alone and lacks a portion of them. The sample lists roughly 150,000 clones; less than 10% were seen once. The specimen sequenced was central memory CD4+ T cells from blood. These receptors were taken from a man aged 18-30 years with type 1 diabetes. Each CDR3 is given with its conserved first and last residue. The order of the fields is J gene, V gene, clone size, D gene, CDR3 DNA, CDR3 protein. The D gene is left open where the match is weak. Clone size is stated in some rows and not others, as once, few, many or a class when expanded.

TRBJ2-1	TRBV7-2	NA	NA	TGTGCCAGCAGTTTGATAGGGGGGGCGTACAATGAGCAGTTCTTC	CASSLIGGAYNEQFF
TRBJ2-2	TRBV9	NA	TRBD2	TGTGCCAGCAGCGATGGAGCGGGGGGGGTTACCGGGGAGCTGTTTTTT	CASSDGAGGVTGELFF
TRBJ1-5	TRBV6-1	few	NA	TGTGCCAGCAGTGAGGGGTGGCAGGGCGGTTGGCCCCAGCATTTT	CASSEGWQGGWPQHF
TRBJ2-7	TRBV28	NA	TRBD1	TGTGCCAGCAGTTTTCACAGGGGATACGAGCAGTACTTC	CASSFHRGYEQYF
TRBJ2-7	TRBV18	NA	NA	TGTGCCAGCTCACGTGCGGGGCAGGCCTACGAGCAGTACTTC	CASSRAGQAYEQYF
TRBJ2-1	TRBV21-1	few	NA	TGTGCCAGCAGCAAAGCTAAGCGGGAGGTTTACAATGAGCAGTTCTTC	CASSKAKREVYNEQFF
TRBJ2-7	TRBV7-9	NA	TRBD2	TGTGCCAGCAGCTTATCGAGCGGGAGTGGCTACGAGCAGTACTTC	CASSLSSGSGYEQYF
TRBJ2-5	TRBV2	NA	NA	TGTGCCAGCAGTGCCGGGACTGGGCAAGAGACCCAGTACTTC	CASSAGTGQETQYF
TRBJ2-7	TRBV15	few	NA	TGTGCCACCAGCTTCGCCGAGAGCGGCCTCCTCGAGCAGTACTTC	CATSFAESGLLEQYF
TRBJ1-2	TRBV7-9	few	TRBD1	TGTGCCAGCAGCTTAACACGACTCGGGACAGGGGGCGGAGGCTACACCTTC	CASSLTRLGTGGGGYTF
TRBJ1-5	TRBV16	NA	TRBD1	TGTGCCAGCAGCCAGATACAGGGGATCAATCAGCCCCAGCATTTT	CASSQIQGINQPQHF
TRBJ2-6	TRBV4-1	NA	NA	TGCGCCAGCAGTCTATTCTCCGCCTCTGGGGCCAACGTCCTGACTTTC	CASSLFSASGANVLTF
TRBJ1-5	TRBV2	NA	NA	TGTGCCAGCAGTGGGACAACCGATCAGCCCCAGCATTTT	CASSGTTDQPQHF
TRBJ2-2	TRBV9	few	TRBD1	TGTGCCAGCAGCGTAATGGGGACAGGGACCGGGGAGCTGTTTTTT	CASSVMGTGTGELFF
TRBJ2-7	TRBV2	few	TRBD1	TGTGCCAGCGACAGGGAGTCAGAGCAGTACTTC	CASDRESEQYF
TRBJ2-1	TRBV7-2	NA	TRBD1	TGTGCCAGCAGCTTAGGACAGGGGAACAATGAGCAGTTCTTC	CASSLGQGNNEQFF
TRBJ2-1	TRBV4-3	NA	NA	TGCGCCAGCAGCCAATTTGTCGGGGTAGCCGCCTACAATGAGCAGTTCTTC	CASSQFVGVAAYNEQFF
TRBJ2-3	TRBV6-6	NA	TRBD1	TGTGCCAGCAGTTCTAACAGGGGGCTTATAAATACGCAGTATTTT	CASSSNRGLINTQYF
TRBJ1-6	TRBV10-3	NA	NA	TGTGCCATCAGTGACAACGGCCCGAGGGATTCACCCCTCCACTTT	CAISDNGPRDSPLHF
TRBJ2-7	TRBV28	NA	TRBD1	TGTGCCAGCAGTCCTCCGGGACAGGGGAAATACGAGCAGTACTTC	CASSPPGQGKYEQYF
TRBJ1-1	TRBV29-1	NA	NA	TGCAGCGCGCGAGATAACACTGAAGCTTTCTTT	CSARDNTEAFF
TRBJ1-2	TRBV5-4	NA	TRBD1	TGTGCCAGCAGCTTGGGGGGACAGGGGAACTATGGCTACACCTTC	CASSLGGQGNYGYTF
TRBJ2-3	TRBV7-2	few	NA	TGTGCCAGCACTAATAGGGGGAGCACAGATACGCAGTATTTT	CASTNRGSTDTQYF
TRBJ2-3	TRBV6-1	few	NA	TGTGCCAGCAGTGAAGCGTCAGCAGATACGCAGTATTTT	CASSEASADTQYF
TRBJ2-3	TRBV6-1	NA	TRBD1	TGTGCCAGCAGTGCCAATCCGGGACAGTTCACAGATACGCAGTATTTT	CASSANPGQFTDTQYF
TRBJ1-5	TRBV7-2	few	NA	TGTGCCAGCAGCCTAGCGTCGGGGGGCAGACAGCCCCAGCATTTT	CASSLASGGRQPQHF
TRBJ2-1	TRBV6-1	NA	NA	TGTGCCAGCAGAGCAGCGGCCCTCTCCTACAATGAGCAGTTCTTC	CASRAAALSYNEQFF
TRBJ2-2	TRBV11-3	NA	NA	TGTGCCAGCAGCCCGGGTACGAACACCGGGGAGCTGTTTTTT	CASSPGTNTGELFF
TRBJ1-3	TRBV5-1	NA	NA	TGCGCCAGCAGCTTGGGTGCGAGCTCTGGAAACACCATATATTTT	CASSLGASSGNTIYF
TRBJ1-5	TRBV19	few	NA	TGTGCCAGTAGTATTGGACAGAACAATCAGCCCCAGCATTTT	CASSIGQNNQPQHF
TRBJ2-7	TRBV18	NA	NA	TGTGCCAGCTCACCACCTACCGGCGGGGAAACCCTCTACGAGCAGTACTTC	CASSPPTGGETLYEQYF
TRBJ2-3	TRBV10-3	once	TRBD2	TGTGCCATCAAACGGGAGGGTGGAGATACGCAGTATTTT	CAIKREGGDTQYF
TRBJ2-1	TRBV5-1	few	NA	TGCGCCAGCAGCGTGACAAGACAGCTTAGGCAGTTCTTC	CASSVTRQLRQFF
TRBJ1-5	TRBV18	few	NA	TGTGCCAGCTCAACCAAGGGAGGAGATAGCAATCAGCCCCAGCATTTT	CASSTKGGDSNQPQHF
TRBJ2-7	TRBV4-1	NA	TRBD1	TGCGCCAGCAGCCAAGATCAGACAGGGGGTTCCACCGCCTACGAGCAGTACTTC	CASSQDQTGGSTAYEQYF
TRBJ2-7	TRBV4-2	once	TRBD2	TGTGCCAGCAGCCAAGCGTCAGCGGGGGGAACCTACGAGCAGTACTTC	CASSQASAGGTYEQYF
TRBJ1-3	TRBV7-2	NA	NA	TGTGCCAGCAGCCGCGACAGGCCCAGCTCTGGAAACACCATATATTTT	CASSRDRPSSGNTIYF
TRBJ2-5	TRBV9	NA	TRBD2	TGTGCCAGCAGCCCCCGACAATTAGCGGGAGTAGAGACCCAGTACTTC	CASSPRQLAGVETQYF
TRBJ2-7	TRBV7-2	few	NA	TGTGCCAGCAGTAGCCCTTTTTACGAGCAGTACTTC	CASSSPFYEQYF
TRBJ2-3	TRBV5-6	few	TRBD2	TGTGCCAGCAGCCTCCGGGAGGAAACAGATACGCAGTATTTT	CASSLREETDTQYF
TRBJ2-3	TRBV7-9	NA	TRBD2	TGTGCCAGCAGCCCTACTAGCGGGAGGGCCTCCGCAGATACGCAGTATTTT	CASSPTSGRASADTQYF
TRBJ2-3	TRBV4-3	few	NA	TGCGCCAGCAGCCAAGGGGCCTTTTCCACGCAGTATTTT	CASSQGAFSTQYF
TRBJ2-7	TRBV7-9	NA	NA	TGTGCCAGCAGCGCCCGATTGGACTACCTGGTGCAGTACTTC	CASSARLDYLVQYF
TRBJ1-1	TRBV6-6	NA	TRBD1	TGTGCCAGCATCGACAGGGGTAGCACTGAAGCTTTCTTT	CASIDRGSTEAFF
TRBJ2-5	TRBV4-3	NA	NA	TGCGCCAGCAGCCGGGACGTTCGACAGGAAGAGACCCAGTACTTC	CASSRDVRQEETQYF
TRBJ2-2	TRBV7-8	NA	NA	TGTGCCAGCAGCTTTCCCAAAGGTGGGAGGCCGAACACCGGGGAGCTGTTTTTT	CASSFPKGGRPNTGELFF
TRBJ2-6	TRBV30	NA	NA	TGTGCCTGGCGCAATTATCGACTAAGCTCTGGGGCCAACGTCCTGACTTTC	CAWRNYRLSSGANVLTF
TRBJ2-2	TRBV19	few	TRBD1	TGTGCCAGTGGGACAGGGGGTCCCACCACCGGGGAGCTGTTTTTT	CASGTGGPTTGELFF
TRBJ2-7	TRBV18	few	NA	TGTGCCAGCTCACCGGACAGACCCAACGAGCAGTACTTC	CASSPDRPNEQYF
TRBJ2-3	TRBV18	few	TRBD1	TGTGCCAGCTCACCGCCGAACGGACAGGTGGGGGATACGCAGTATTTT	CASSPPNGQVGDTQYF
TRBJ2-1	TRBV10-3	few	TRBD1	TGTGCCATCAAGGACAGGTTGGATGCCTACAATGAGCAGTTCTTC	CAIKDRLDAYNEQFF
TRBJ1-2	TRBV27	NA	NA	TGTGCCAGCAGTTTTGGGGGGGAAACCCTCTATGGCTACACCTTC	CASSFGGETLYGYTF
TRBJ2-3	TRBV18	few	TRBD1	TGTGCCAGCTCACCCCAGACAGGGTTGAGGACAGATACGCAGTATTTT	CASSPQTGLRTDTQYF
TRBJ2-6	TRBV6-5	NA	NA	TGTGCCAGCTACAGCCTTGGAGGGGCCAACGTCCTGACTTTC	CASYSLGGANVLTF
TRBJ2-3	TRBV5-1	few	NA	TGCGCCAGCAGCGGGCAGTCTAGCACAGATACGCAGTATTTT	CASSGQSSTDTQYF
TRBJ2-6	TRBV5-6	NA	NA	TGTGCCAGCAGCGTACAAAGCTCTGGGGCCAACGTCCTGACTTTC	CASSVQSSGANVLTF
TRBJ2-7	TRBV2	few	NA	TGTGCCAGCAGTTTGGACAGATACGAGCAGTACTTC	CASSLDRYEQYF
TRBJ2-6	TRBV27	NA	NA	TGTGCCAGCAGTGTCGGCAGGGCCTCTGGGGCCAACGTCCTGACTTTC	CASSVGRASGANVLTF